This TCR beta chain was profiled in a study of blood T cell repertoires in COVID-19 (dated by TCRdb to between 2020 and 2021). About the investigation overall: Samples covering the acute and convalescent phases of COVID-19 were provided by collaborators in the United States, Italy and Spain. The material from the prospective study consisted of cDNA or gDNA derived from T cells, B-cell-depleted T cells, or PBMCs. Nearly every sample came with metadata listing a de-identified subject ID, COVID-19 status, age in years and sex. The samples were drawn from the first 160 participants of the ongoing ImmuneRACE study and from some 1,300 subjects provided by 6 global collaborators. The repertoires were released in a freely available public database intended as a resource for research on the immune response to SARS-CoV-2. Where HLA class I and class II types were available, the types were taken from metadata supplied by the sample provider, not from assay-based typing. Subjects who had been exposed to COVID-19, were actively infected with it, or had recovered from it provided the deeply sampled blood TCRbeta repertoires that made up the dataset. Results and caveats for the whole study, not just this receptor: The quantity of clinical and demographic metadata differed by source and by participant and was supplied without curation.

Whole blood was collected in K2EDTA tubes by collaborating institutions according to the institutions' own protocols. For TCRbeta analysis, collaborators shipped samples in one of three forms: frozen whole blood, isolated PBMCs, or DNA extracted from either of those sample types. TCRbeta CDR3 regions were amplified from genomic DNA using the immunoSEQ Assay, a bias-controlled multiplex PCR. Per the original workflow: The number of nucleated cells in each sample was estimated from the amplification of reference gene primers within the assay. To quantify the absolute abundance of each unique TCRbeta CDR3 rearrangement, sequence reads were collapsed and filtered. For each sample, productive Simpson clonality was calculated as the square root of Simpson's diversity index across productive rearrangements. This is the immuneACCESS table as TCRdb keeps it, with only in-frame sequences that have V and J called. A part of the clones is gone; compared with another copy, unresolved V genes explain less than half, and the rest is unexplained. The DNA gave D and trimming, while V, J and clone size come from that table. The sample table contains about 120,000 clones; only one count was recorded for 75% to 90% of them. 25% to 35% of the sample goes to the ten largest clones.

A single count supports this clone. Its antigen is still unknown. The input lacks base qualities; no much larger clone sits a single base away. The sequencing sample was made of peripheral blood. The sequence came from a woman in her 70s with acute or convalescent COVID-19.

At the DNA level, the sequence is TGTGCCAGCAGCCAAGGAGTTCTAGCGGGGTACAATGAGCAGTTCTTC. It codes for CASSQGVLAGYNEQFF. The rearrangement joined TRBV7-3 to TRBJ2-1; 9 of the junction bases match TRBD2. Here V drops 5 bases and J drops 4 bases, and the junction holds 9 bases not matched to any gene. The germline V gene specifies SGHTA as CDR1 and FQGTGA as CDR2. From the cysteine up to the phenylalanine, the CDR3 has a length of 16 residues. Only CDR3 DNA remains: 48 bases, in frame from the first base.